The 22 T cell receptor beta chains reported below all come from one sample, sequenced in a study of post-analysis software for immune sequencing data (dated by TCRdb to the mid-2010s). Antigen specificity for these receptors is unknown. On the study overall, not on this receptor specifically: Patients showed significantly higher frequencies than controls for several TRBV segments, among them TRBV5-6, TRBV5-1 and TRBV20-1.

The receptor library was made with PCR. Instrument on record: Illumina HiSeq 2500. To reduce PCR and sequencing biases, unique molecular identifiers were incorporated into the TCR beta cDNA libraries. The public reads were reprocessed in TCRdb via fastp at Q25 and MiXCR, keeping in-frame beta chains. Each record represents a unique CDR3 protein, reported with the most common genes and DNA among its rows. For this sample the table gives 750,000 to 900,000 distinct CDR3 sequences, of which 40% to 55% were detected only once. Of the sample, 4.9% is held by the ten largest clones. The sample comprised blood. All receptors derive from a girl between 5 and 17 years old with multiple sclerosis.

The chain links TRBV29-1 to TRBJ2-1; 8 bases are shared with TRBD2. The CDR3 length is 16 residues. V gave up 2 bases and J gave up 7 bases; unmatched junction bases: 13. The germline V gene has CDR1 SQVTM and CDR2 ANQGSEA. The CDR3 protein is CSVEPTELAVLNEQFF. The CDR3 DNA reads TGCAGCGTTGAACCCACAGAACTAGCGGTCCTAAATGAGCAGTTCTTC.

The V call is TRBV10-2, the J call TRBJ2-1, with D possibly TRBD2 on 6 matching bases. Deletions cut 5 bases from V and 12 bases from J, with 14 bases between. The CDR3 is made up of 12 amino acids. The V gene's germline CDR1 is WSHSY and CDR2 SAAADI. The CDR3 is CASSPGLWAQFF. CDR3 bases: TGCGCCAGCAGTCCCGGACTATGGGCGCAGTTCTTC.

V gene TRBV28 combines with J gene TRBJ2-1; 8 bases map to TRBD2. The CDR3 contains 14 residues. Germline loops: CDR1 MDHEN, CDR2 SYDVKM. Trimming cost V 6 bases and J 9 bases; bases outside gene matches: 10. For the CDR3, the DNA is TGTGCCAGCAGGAAGGGACTAGAGCTAGGTGAGCAGTTCTTC. Its protein is CASRKGLELGEQFF.

This clonotype has just one count. The rearrangement uses TRBV7-3 and TRBJ2-3; 8 positions agree with TRBD2. Germline trimming cut 5 bases from V and 6 bases from J; bases unmatched to any gene: 13. CDR3 size: 16 residues. The germline CDR1 and CDR2 sequences are SGHTA and FQGTGA. The CDR3 spells CASSPRAGGRRDTQYF. DNA for the CDR3: TGTGCCAGCAGCCCCAGGGCGGGGGGACGGCGGGATACGCAGTATTTT.

This clonotype was observed once. This sequence joins TRBV9 and TRBJ2-1; D unresolved. Deletions cut 3 bases from V and 10 bases from J, with 17 bases between. The CDR3 has 14 amino acids. Germline V gives CDR1 SGDLS, CDR2 YYNGEE. CDR3 amino acids: CASSGVELFDEQFF. In nucleotides, the CDR3 is TGTGCCAGCAGCGGAGTAGAACTATTTGACGAGCAGTTCTTC.

The CDR3 loop is CASSQEGATGGGLSEAFF. The CDR3 region has the DNA TGCGCCAGCAGCCAAGAAGGTGCAACAGGGGGCGGTTTGTCTGAAGCTTTCTTT. V gene TRBV4-1 combines with J gene TRBJ1-1, with 9 positions matching TRBD1. The V and J ends lost 0 bases and 6 bases, in that order; junction bases with no gene match: 14. This CDR3 is built from 18 residues. Germline CDR1 is MGHRA and CDR2 is YSYEKL.

This clonotype was observed a few times. V usage is TRBV3-1 and J usage is TRBJ2-5; the match to TRBD2 covers 10 bases. The trim removed 4 bases at V and 5 bases at J, leaving 4 bases unmatched. This CDR3 has 14 residues. The germline V gene encodes CDR1 LGHDT and CDR2 YNNKEL (reference sequence). The CDR3 is CASSPSGGSETQYF. CDR3 DNA: TGTGCCAGCAGCCCTAGCGGGGGCAGTGAGACCCAGTACTTC.

The J gene is TRBJ2-1, the V gene TRBV27; 11 bases align to TRBD2. The junction had 8 bases not matched to a gene; V was cut back by 4 bases and J by 6 bases. The CDR3 length is 16 residues. The germline gives CDR1 MNHEY, CDR2 SMNVEV (reference sequence). The CDR3 reads CASSSISGRAFNEQFF. The CDR3 region has the DNA TGTGCCAGCAGTTCGATTAGCGGGAGGGCCTTCAATGAGCAGTTCTTC.

The chain links TRBV27 to TRBJ2-1; D is unclear. Trimming stripped 5 bases from V and 2 bases from J, with 10 bases between. Germline V gene data show CDR1 as MNHEY and CDR2 as SMNVEV (reference sequence). There are 14 residues in the CDR3. DNA for the CDR3: TGTGCCAGCAGTACCAATCGGGCCTACAATGAGCAGTTCTTC. Amino acid sequence: CASSTNRAYNEQFF.

This clonotype has a single count. The chain combines TRBV7-2 with TRBJ1-1; D remains ambiguous. The CDR3 has 15 amino acids. Germline V gene lookup returns CDR1 SGHTA and CDR2 FQGNSA. Between the trimmed V and J ends, which lost 4 bases and 0 bases, there was a span of 12 bases. CDR3 loop: CASSSYRVVNTEAFF. The DNA of the CDR3 is TGTGCCAGCAGCTCGTACAGAGTTGTGAACACTGAAGCTTTCTTT.

This clonotype occurred once. V gene TRBV12-3 or TRBV12-4 combines with J gene TRBJ2-4; tentative D call: TRBD1 (5 bases). Near its end, the DNA agrees better with TRBJ2-7, so the J call may be wrong. This CDR3 contains 14 residues. CDR3 bases: TGTGCCAGCAGTTTATGGGGCCTGACCTACGAGCAGTACTTC. Its protein is CASSLWGLTYEQYF.

This chain joins TRBV2 and TRBJ2-1; TRBD1 or TRBD2 may be the D gene (5 bases each). Trimming left V 4 bases short and J 8 bases short, with 9 bases between. CDR3 length: 12 residues. CDR1 and CDR2 (germline): SNHLY, FYNNEI. The CDR3 region has the DNA TGTGCCAGCAGTGGGGGGTATGATGAGCAGTTCTTC. This translates into CASSGGYDEQFF. The full variable domain, completed using reference TRBV2 and TRBJ2-1, is EPEVTQTPSHQVTQMGQEVILRCVPISNHLYFYWYRQILGQKVEFLVSFYNNEISEKSEIFDDQFSVERPDGSNFTLKIRSTKLEDSAMYFCASSGGYDEQFFGPGTRLTVL.

V is TRBV20-1 and J is TRBJ1-6; 9 positions match TRBD1. Trimming cost V 2 bases and J 7 bases; bases outside gene matches: 21. The CDR3 totals 20 residues. Germline-derived CDR1 and CDR2 are DFQATT and SNEGSKA (reference sequence). The CDR3 region is CSARRPRDRADDLKNSPLHF. The CDR3 coding sequence is TGCAGTGCTAGACGCCCACGGGACAGGGCGGATGATTTAAAGAATTCACCCCTCCACTTT.

A single count supports this clonotype. The chain employs TRBV7-9 and TRBJ2-2; unclear D gene. Germline V gives CDR1 SEHNR, CDR2 FQNEAQ (reference sequence). This CDR3 is 17 amino acids long. V was shortened by 8 bases and J by 2 bases, with 21 bases between the two germline ends. The CDR3: CASSPRNWRINTGELFF. The CDR3 bases are TGTGCCAGCTCCCCCCGTAATTGGCGGATTAACACCGGGGAGCTGTTTTTT.

This rearrangement joins TRBV10-3 to TRBJ2-7; maybe TRBD2 (6 bases). This CDR3 is built from 15 residues. Per the germline V gene, CDR1 is ENHRY and CDR2 is SYGVKD. Trimming left V 0 bases short and J 3 bases short, with 12 bases between. The CDR3, as DNA: TGTGCCATCAGTGAGTCGACCCAGGGACTCTACGAGCAGTACTTC. Its protein product is CAISESTQGLYEQYF.

The V gene is TRBV20-1, the J gene TRBJ2-7; possibly TRBD1 for D (6 bases). This CDR3 comprises 12 residues. Germline values: CDR1 DFQATT, CDR2 SNEGSKA (reference sequence). V gave up 6 bases and J gave up 3 bases, with 12 bases separating them. The CDR3 bases are TGCAGTGCCTCCCGGACAGTCTACGAGCAGTACTTC. As protein: CSASRTVYEQYF.

The chain is built from TRBV7-9 and TRBJ1-5; 7 bases are shared with TRBD1. CDR3 length: 14 residues. CDR1 and CDR2 from the germline V gene are SEHNR and FQNEAQ (reference sequence). The junction had 6 bases not matched to a gene; V was cut back by 5 bases and J by 5 bases. This CDR3 reads CASSKDREDQPQHF. The CDR3 DNA follows: TGTGCCAGCAGCAAAGACAGGGAGGATCAGCCCCAGCATTTT.

This chain connects TRBV6-1 to TRBJ2-1, with a tentative D call TRBD1 (5 bases). Trimming cost V 4 bases and J 4 bases, with 11 bases left between them. Germline loops: CDR1 MNHNS, CDR2 SASEGT. CDR3 length: 14 residues. The CDR3 loop reads CASSVSDSYNEQFF. Here the CDR3 DNA reads TGTGCCAGCAGTGTTTCCGACAGTTACAATGAGCAGTTCTTC.

The V call is TRBV12-3 or TRBV12-4, the J call TRBJ1-5, with TRBD1 as a possible D gene (6 bases). CDR3 length: 15 residues. V lost 5 bases and J lost 6, with 17 bases in between. The CDR3 region has the DNA TGTGCCAGCAGTCAACCAGGGGCCGGGGCTCAGCCCCAGCATTTT. Its protein is CASSQPGAGAQPQHF.

V is TRBV4-3 and J is TRBJ1-1, with a weak D call TRBD1 (6 bases). The CDR3 spans 16 residues. In germline, CDR1 is LGHNA, CDR2 YSLEER. V gave up 0 bases and J gave up 4 bases, with 15 bases separating them. CDR3 DNA sequence: TGCGCCAGCAGCCAAGAATTTGGCGGAGGGGGCACTGAAGCTTTCTTT. As protein: CASSQEFGGGGTEAFF.

This clonotype was counted only a few times. The chain employs TRBV15 and TRBJ2-5; D is unclear. From germline, CDR1 is LNHNV and CDR2 YYDKDF (reference sequence). Trimming took off 5 bases at V and 1 base at J, with 8 bases between the two ends. This CDR3 spans 13 amino acids. DNA of the CDR3: TGTGCCACCAGCGGGGTGTTCCAAGAGACCCAGTACTTC. This encodes CATSGVFQETQYF.

CDR3 sequence: CASSPPGGRPTDTQYF. The CDR3 nucleotides are TGTGCCAGCAGTCCACCGGGGGGGCGCCCCACAGATACGCAGTATTTT. The chain couples TRBV12-3 or TRBV12-4 to TRBJ2-3, with 8 bases that match TRBD2. This CDR3 region has 16 residues. V shed 5 bases, J shed 2 bases, and the junction held 9 bases outside the gene matches.